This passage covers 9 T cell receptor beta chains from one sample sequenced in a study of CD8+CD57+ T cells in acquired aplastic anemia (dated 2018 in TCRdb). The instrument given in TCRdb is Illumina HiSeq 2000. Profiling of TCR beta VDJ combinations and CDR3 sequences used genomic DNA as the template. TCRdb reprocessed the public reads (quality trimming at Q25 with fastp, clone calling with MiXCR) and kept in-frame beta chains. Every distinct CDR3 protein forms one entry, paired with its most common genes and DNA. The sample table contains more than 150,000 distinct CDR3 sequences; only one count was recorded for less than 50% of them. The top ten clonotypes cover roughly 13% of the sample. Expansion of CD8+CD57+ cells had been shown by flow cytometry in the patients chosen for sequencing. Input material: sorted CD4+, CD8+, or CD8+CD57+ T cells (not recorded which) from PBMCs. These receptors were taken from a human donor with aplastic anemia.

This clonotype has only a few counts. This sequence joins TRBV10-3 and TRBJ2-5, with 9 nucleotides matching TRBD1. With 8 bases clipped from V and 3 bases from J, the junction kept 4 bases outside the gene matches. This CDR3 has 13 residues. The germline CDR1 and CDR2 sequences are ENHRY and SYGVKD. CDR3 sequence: CAISRQGEETQYF. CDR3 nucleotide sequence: TGTGCCATCTCACGACAGGGGGAAGAGACCCAGTACTTC.

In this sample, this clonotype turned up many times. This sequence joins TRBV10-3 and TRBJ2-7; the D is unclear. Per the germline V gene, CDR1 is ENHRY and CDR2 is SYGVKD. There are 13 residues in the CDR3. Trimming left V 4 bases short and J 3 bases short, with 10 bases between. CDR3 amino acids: CAISATDGYEQYF. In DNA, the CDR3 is TGTGCCATCAGTGCGACGGACGGCTACGAGCAGTACTTC.

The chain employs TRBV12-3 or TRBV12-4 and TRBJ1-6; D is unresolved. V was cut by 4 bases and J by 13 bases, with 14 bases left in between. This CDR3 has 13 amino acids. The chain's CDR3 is CASSSVVRAPLHF. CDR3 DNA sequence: TGTGCCAGCAGTTCCGTAGTCCGGGCGCCCCTCCACTTT.

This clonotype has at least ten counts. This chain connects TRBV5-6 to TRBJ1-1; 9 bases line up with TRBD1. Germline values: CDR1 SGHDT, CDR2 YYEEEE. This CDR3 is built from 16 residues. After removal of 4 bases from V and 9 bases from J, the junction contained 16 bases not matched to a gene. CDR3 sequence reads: CASSPGQGKTLVQAFF. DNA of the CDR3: TGTGCCAGCAGCCCCGGACAGGGGAAAACTTTGGTGCAAGCTTTCTTT. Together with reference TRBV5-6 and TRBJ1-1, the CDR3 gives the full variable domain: DAGVTQSPTHLIKTRGQQVTLRCSPKSGHDTVSWYQQALGQGPQFIFQYYEEEERQRGNFPDRFSGHQFPNYSSELNVNALLLGDSALYLCASSPGQGKTLVQAFFGQGTRLTVV.

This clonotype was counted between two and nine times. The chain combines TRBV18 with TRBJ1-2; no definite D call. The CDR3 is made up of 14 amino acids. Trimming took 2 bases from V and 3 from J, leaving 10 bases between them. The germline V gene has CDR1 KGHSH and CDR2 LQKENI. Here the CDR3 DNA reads TGTGCCAGCTCACCAAACAGAGACCACTATGGCTACACCTTC. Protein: CASSPNRDHYGYTF.

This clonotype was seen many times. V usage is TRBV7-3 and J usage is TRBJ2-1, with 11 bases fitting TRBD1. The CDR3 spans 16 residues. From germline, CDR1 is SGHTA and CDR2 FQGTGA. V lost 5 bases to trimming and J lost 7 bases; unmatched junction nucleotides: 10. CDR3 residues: CASSAAPGQGDNEQFF. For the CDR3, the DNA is TGTGCCAGCAGCGCAGCACCGGGACAGGGGGATAATGAGCAGTTCTTC.

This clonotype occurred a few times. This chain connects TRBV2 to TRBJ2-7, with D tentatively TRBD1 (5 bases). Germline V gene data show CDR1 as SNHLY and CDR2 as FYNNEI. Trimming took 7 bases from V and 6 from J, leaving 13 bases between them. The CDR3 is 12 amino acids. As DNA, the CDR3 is TGTGCCAGCAATACGGGCAGGGTCGAGCAGTACTTC. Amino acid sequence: CASNTGRVEQYF. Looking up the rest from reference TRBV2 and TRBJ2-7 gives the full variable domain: EPEVTQTPSHQVTQMGQEVILRCVPISNHLYFYWYRQILGQKVEFLVSFYNNEISEKSEIFDDQFSVERPDGSNFTLKIRSTKLEDSAMYFCASNTGRVEQYFGPGTRLTVT.

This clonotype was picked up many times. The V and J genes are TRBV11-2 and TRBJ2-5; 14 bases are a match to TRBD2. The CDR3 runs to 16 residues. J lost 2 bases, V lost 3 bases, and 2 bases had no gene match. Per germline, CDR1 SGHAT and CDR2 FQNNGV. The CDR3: CASSLGLAGVQETQYF. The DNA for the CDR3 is TGTGCCAGCAGCTTGGGACTAGCGGGGGTGCAAGAGACCCAGTACTTC.

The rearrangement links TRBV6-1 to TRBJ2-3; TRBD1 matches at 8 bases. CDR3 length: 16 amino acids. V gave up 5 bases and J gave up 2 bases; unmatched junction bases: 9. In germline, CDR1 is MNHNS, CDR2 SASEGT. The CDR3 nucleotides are TGTGCCAGCAGTCCGTGGACAGGGATTTCCACAGATACGCAGTATTTT. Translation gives CASSPWTGISTDTQYF.